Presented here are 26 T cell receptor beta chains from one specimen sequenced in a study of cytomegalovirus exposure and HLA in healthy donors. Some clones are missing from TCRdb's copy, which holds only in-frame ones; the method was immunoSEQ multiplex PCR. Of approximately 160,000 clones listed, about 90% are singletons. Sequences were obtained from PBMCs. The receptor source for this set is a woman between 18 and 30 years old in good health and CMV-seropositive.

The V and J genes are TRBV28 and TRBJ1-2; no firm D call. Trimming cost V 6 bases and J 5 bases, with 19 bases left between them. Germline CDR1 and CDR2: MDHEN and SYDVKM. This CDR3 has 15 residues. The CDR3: CASRLQVGVIYGYTF. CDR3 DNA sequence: TGTGCCAGCAGGCTCCAGGTGGGAGTTATATATGGCTACACCTTC.

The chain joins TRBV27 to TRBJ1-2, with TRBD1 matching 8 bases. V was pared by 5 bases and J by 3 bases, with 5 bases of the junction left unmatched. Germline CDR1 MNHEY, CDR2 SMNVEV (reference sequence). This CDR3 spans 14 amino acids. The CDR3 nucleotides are TGTGCCAGCAGTCCCACAGGGGGGTACTATGGCTACACCTTC. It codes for CASSPTGGYYGYTF.

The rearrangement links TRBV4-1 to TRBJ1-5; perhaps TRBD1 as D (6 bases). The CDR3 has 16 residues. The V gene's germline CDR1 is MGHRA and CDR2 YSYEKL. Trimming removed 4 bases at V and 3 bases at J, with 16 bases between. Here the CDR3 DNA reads TGCGCCAGCAGCCCTCAACAGGGAAGCGACAATCAGCCCCAGCATTTT. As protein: CASSPQQGSDNQPQHF.

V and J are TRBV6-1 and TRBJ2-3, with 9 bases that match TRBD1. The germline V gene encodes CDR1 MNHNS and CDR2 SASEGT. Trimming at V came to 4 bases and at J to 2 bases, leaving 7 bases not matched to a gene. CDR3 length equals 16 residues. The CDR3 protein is CASSVNRGHNTDTQYF. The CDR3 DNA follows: TGTGCCAGCAGTGTAAACAGGGGGCATAACACAGATACGCAGTATTTT.

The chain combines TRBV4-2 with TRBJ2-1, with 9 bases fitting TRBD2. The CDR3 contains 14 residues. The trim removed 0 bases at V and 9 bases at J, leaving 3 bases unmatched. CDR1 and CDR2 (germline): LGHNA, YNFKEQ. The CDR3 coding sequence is TGTGCCAGCAGCCAAGAGCGGGAGGGCCGTGAGCAGTTCTTC. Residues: CASSQEREGREQFF.

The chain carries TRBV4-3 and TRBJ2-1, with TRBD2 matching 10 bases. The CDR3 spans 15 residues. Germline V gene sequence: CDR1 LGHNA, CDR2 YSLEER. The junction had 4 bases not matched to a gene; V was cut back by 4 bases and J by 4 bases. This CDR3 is CASSLGTSDYNEQFF. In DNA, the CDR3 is TGCGCCAGCAGCCTTGGGACTAGCGATTACAATGAGCAGTTCTTC.

The CDR3 reads CSVEEGGYDEQFF. In nucleotides, the CDR3 is TGCAGCGTTGAGGAGGGGGGGTACGATGAGCAGTTCTTC. The chain joins TRBV29-1 to TRBJ2-1; tentative D call: TRBD2 (7 bases). The germline V gene has CDR1 SQVTM and CDR2 ANQGSEA. V lost 3 bases to trimming and J lost 8 bases, with 14 bases between them. This CDR3 contains 13 residues.

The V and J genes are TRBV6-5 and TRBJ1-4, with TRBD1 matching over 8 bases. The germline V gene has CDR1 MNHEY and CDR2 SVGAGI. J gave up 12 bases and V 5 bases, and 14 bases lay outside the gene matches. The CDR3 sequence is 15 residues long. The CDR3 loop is CASSRRQGPLGELFF. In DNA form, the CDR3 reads TGTGCCAGCAGTAGAAGACAGGGGCCGTTGGGAGAACTGTTTTTT.

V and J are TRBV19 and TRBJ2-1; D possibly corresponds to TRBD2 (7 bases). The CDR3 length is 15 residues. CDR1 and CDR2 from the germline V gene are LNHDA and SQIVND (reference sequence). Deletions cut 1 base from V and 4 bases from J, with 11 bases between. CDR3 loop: CASSIAGGPYNEQFF. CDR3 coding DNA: TGTGCCAGTAGTATAGCCGGGGGGCCTTACAATGAGCAGTTCTTC. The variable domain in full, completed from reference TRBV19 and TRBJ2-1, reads DGGITQSPKYLFRKEGQNVTLSCEQNLNHDAMYWYRQDPGQGLRLIYYSQIVNDFQKGDIAEGYSVSREKKESFPLTVTSAQKNPTAFYLCASSIAGGPYNEQFFGPGTRLTVL.

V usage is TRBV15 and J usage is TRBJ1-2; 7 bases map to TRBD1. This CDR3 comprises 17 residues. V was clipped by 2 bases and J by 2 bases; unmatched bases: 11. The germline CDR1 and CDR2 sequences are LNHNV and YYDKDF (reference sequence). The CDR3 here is CATSRTHRGSINYGYTF. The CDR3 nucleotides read TGTGCCACCAGCAGAACACACAGGGGAAGCATAAACTATGGCTACACCTTC.

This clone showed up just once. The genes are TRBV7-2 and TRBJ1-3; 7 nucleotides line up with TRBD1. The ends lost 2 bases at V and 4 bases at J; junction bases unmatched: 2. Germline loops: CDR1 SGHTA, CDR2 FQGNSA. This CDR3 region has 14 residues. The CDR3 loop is CASSLWDRGNTIYF. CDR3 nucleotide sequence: TGTGCCAGCAGCTTATGGGACAGAGGAAACACCATATATTTT.

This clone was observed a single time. The CDR3 sequence: CASSSPLAGSTDTQYF. In DNA, the CDR3 is TGTGCCAGCAGCTCCCCACTAGCGGGGAGCACAGATACGCAGTATTTT. The gene calls are TRBV7-2 and TRBJ2-3, with 10 bases fitting TRBD2. With V trimmed by 4 bases and J by 0 bases, 4 bases remained unmatched. CDR1 and CDR2 (germline): SGHTA, FQGNSA. The CDR3 totals 16 residues.

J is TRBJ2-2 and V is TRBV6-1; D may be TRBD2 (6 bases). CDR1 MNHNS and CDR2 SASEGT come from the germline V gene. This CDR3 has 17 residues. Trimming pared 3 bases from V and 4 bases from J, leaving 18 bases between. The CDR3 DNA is TGTGCCAGCAGTGACCAACCACGGGGGACTCTCACCGGGGAGCTGTTTTTT. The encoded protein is CASSDQPRGTLTGELFF.

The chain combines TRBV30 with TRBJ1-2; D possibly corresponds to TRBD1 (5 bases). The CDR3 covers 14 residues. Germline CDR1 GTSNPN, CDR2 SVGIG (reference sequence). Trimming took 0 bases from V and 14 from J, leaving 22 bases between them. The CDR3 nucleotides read TGTGCCTGGAGTGTGAAGGGCCCCCAAAGGGGTAGGACCTTC. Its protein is CAWSVKGPQRGRTF.

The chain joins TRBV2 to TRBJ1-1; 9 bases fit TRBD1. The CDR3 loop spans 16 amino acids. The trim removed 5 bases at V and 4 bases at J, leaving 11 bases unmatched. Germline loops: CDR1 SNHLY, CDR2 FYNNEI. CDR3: CASSTDRGGLSTEAFF. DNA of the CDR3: TGTGCCAGCAGTACCGACAGGGGGGGTCTGAGCACTGAAGCTTTCTTT. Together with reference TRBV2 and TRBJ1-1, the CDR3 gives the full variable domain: EPEVTQTPSHQVTQMGQEVILRCVPISNHLYFYWYRQILGQKVEFLVSFYNNEISEKSEIFDDQFSVERPDGSNFTLKIRSTKLEDSAMYFCASSTDRGGLSTEAFFGQGTRLTVV.

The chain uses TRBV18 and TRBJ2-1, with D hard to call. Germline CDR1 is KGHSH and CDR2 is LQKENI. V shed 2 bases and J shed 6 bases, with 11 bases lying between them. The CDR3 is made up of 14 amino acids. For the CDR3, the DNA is TGTGCCAGCTCACCAGTACTAACCCTCAATGAGCAGTTCTTC. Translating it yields CASSPVLTLNEQFF.

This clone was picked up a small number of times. This chain's CDR3 is CASSEQQAYSNQPQHF. CDR3 in DNA: TGTGCCAGCAGTGAACAACAGGCCTATAGCAATCAGCCCCAGCATTTT. This rearrangement joins TRBV6-1 to TRBJ1-5, with D perhaps matching TRBD1 (5 bases). This CDR3 region has 16 residues. From germline, CDR1 is MNHNS and CDR2 SASEGT. Trimming left V 2 bases short and J 0 bases short, with 11 bases between.

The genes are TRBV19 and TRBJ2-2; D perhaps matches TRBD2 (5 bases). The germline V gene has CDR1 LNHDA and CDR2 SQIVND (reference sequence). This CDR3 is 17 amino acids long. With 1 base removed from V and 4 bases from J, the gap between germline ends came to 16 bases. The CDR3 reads CASSIVIGSGFTGELFF. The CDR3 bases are TGTGCCAGTAGTATAGTTATAGGGAGCGGATTCACCGGGGAGCTGTTTTTT.

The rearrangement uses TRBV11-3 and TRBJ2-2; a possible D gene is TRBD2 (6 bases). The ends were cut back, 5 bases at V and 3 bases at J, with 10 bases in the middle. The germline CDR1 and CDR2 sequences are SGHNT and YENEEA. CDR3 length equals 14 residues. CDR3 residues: CASSRETDTGELFF. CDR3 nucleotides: TGTGCCAGCAGCCGGGAGACGGACACCGGGGAGCTGTTTTTT.

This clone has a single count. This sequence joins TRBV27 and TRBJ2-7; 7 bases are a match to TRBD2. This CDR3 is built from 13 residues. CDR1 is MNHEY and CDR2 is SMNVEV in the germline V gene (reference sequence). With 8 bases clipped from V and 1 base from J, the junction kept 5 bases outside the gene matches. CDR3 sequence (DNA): TGTGCCAGCGGGCTAGCGGATTCCTACGAGCAGTACTTC. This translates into CASGLADSYEQYF.

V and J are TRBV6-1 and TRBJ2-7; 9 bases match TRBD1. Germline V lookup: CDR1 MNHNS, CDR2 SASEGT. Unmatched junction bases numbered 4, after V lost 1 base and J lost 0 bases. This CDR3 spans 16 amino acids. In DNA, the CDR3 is TGTGCCAGCAGTGAAGAAGGGACAGGGCTCTCCTACGAGCAGTACTTC. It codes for CASSEEGTGLSYEQYF.

Here the CDR3 DNA reads TGTGCCAGCAGCTTAGCGTTTTCTACGAGGCCGACCTACAATGAGCAGTTCTTC. Protein sequence: CASSLAFSTRPTYNEQFF. The rearrangement uses TRBV7-2 and TRBJ2-1; the D is unclear. The CDR3 is 18 amino acids. V was shortened by 0 bases and J by 2 bases, with 17 bases between the two germline ends. CDR1 and CDR2 from the germline V gene are SGHTA and FQGNSA.

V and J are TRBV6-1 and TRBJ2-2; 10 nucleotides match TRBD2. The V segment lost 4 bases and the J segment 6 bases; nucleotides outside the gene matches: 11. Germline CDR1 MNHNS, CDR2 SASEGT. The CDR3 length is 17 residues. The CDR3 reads CASSGTSSGRGAGELFF. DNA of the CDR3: TGTGCCAGCAGTGGCACCTCGAGCGGGAGGGGTGCCGGGGAGCTGTTTTTT.

In DNA, the CDR3 is TGCGCCAGCAGCCAAGCTCAGGGGGGGAACACTGAAGCTTTCTTT. Amino acids: CASSQAQGGNTEAFF. The chain carries TRBV4-1 and TRBJ1-1, with 7 bases fitting TRBD1. There are 15 residues in the CDR3. Germline assignment: CDR1 MGHRA and CDR2 YSYEKL. J lost 1 base, V lost 1 base, and 3 bases had no gene match.

DNA of the CDR3: TGTGCCAGTACCTTTGGACAGGGATTGGGTCAGCCCCAGCATTTT. Translating it yields CASTFGQGLGQPQHF. The J gene is TRBJ1-5, the V gene TRBV2, with TRBD1 matching 8 bases. The CDR3 extends over 15 amino acids. The ends lost 9 bases at V and 6 bases at J; junction bases unmatched: 13. CDR1 is SNHLY and CDR2 is FYNNEI in the germline V gene. Complete variable domain (other parts from reference TRBV2 and TRBJ1-5): EPEVTQTPSHQVTQMGQEVILRCVPISNHLYFYWYRQILGQKVEFLVSFYNNEISEKSEIFDDQFSVERPDGSNFTLKIRSTKLEDSAMYFCASTFGQGLGQPQHFGDGTRLSIL.

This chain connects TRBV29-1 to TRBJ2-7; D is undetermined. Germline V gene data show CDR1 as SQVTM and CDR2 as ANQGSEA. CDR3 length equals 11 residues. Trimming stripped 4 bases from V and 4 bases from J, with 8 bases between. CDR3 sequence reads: CSVAAGYEQYF. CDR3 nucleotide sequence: TGCAGCGTTGCCGCAGGTTACGAGCAGTACTTC.